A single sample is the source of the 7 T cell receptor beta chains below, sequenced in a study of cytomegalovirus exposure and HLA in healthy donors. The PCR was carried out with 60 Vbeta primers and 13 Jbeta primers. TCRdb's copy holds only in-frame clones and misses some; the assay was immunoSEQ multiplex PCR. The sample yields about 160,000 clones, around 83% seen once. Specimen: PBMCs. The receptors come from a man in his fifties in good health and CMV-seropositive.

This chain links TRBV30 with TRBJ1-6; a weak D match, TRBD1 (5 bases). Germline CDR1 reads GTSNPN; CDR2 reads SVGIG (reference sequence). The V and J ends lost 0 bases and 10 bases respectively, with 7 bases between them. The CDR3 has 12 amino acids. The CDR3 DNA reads TGTGCCTGGAGTGTCCAGGGATCACCCCTCCACTTT. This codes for CAWSVQGSPLHF. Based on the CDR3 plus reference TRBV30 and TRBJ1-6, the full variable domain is SQTIHQWPATLVQPVGSPLSLECTVEGTSNPNLYWYRQAAGRGLQLLFYSVGIGQISSEVPQNLSASRPQDRQFILSSKKLLLSDSGFYLCAWSVQGSPLHFGNGTRLTVT.

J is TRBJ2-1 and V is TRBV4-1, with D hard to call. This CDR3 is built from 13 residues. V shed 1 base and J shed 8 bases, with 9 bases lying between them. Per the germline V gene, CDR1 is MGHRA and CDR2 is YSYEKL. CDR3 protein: CASSQGMSDEQFF. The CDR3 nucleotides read TGCGCCAGCAGCCAAGGGATGAGCGATGAGCAGTTCTTC.

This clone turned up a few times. The CDR3 is CSVKGSYEQYF. CDR3 coding DNA: TGCAGCGTTAAAGGCAGCTACGAGCAGTACTTC. The chain recombines TRBV29-1 with TRBJ2-7; D gene ambiguous. The germline gives CDR1 SQVTM, CDR2 ANQGSEA. The V gene lost 5 bases and the J gene lost 3 bases, with 8 bases spanning the gap. This CDR3 has 11 amino acids.

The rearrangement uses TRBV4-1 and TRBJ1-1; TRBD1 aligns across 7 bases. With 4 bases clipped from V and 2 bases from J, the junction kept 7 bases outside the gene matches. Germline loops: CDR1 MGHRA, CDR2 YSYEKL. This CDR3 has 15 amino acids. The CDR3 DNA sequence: TGCGCCAGCAGCCCGTCGGGACAGACTAACACTGAAGCTTTCTTT. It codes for CASSPSGQTNTEAFF.

As DNA, the CDR3 is TGTGCCAGCAGTTTAAACAGGGGTCCCCACGAGCAGTACTTC. Translated, it gives CASSLNRGPHEQYF. The chain couples TRBV27 to TRBJ2-7; 7 bases are a match to TRBD1. Germline V lookup: CDR1 MNHEY, CDR2 SMNVEV (reference sequence). The junction had 6 bases not matched to a gene; V was cut back by 2 bases and J by 5 bases. The CDR3 contains 14 residues.

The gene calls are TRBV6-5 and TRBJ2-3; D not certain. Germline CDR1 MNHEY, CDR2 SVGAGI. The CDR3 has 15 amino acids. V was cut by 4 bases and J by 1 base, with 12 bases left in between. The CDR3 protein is CASSFTRFGTDTQYF. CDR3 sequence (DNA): TGTGCCAGCAGTTTTACGCGGTTTGGCACAGATACGCAGTATTTT.

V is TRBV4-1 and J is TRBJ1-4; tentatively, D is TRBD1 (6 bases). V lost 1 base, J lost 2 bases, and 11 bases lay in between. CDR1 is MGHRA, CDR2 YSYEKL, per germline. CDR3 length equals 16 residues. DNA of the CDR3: TGCGCCAGCAGCCAAGTTATAACAGGGACTAATGAAAAACTGTTTTTT. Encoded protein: CASSQVITGTNEKLFF.